What follows are 17 T cell receptor beta chains derived from one specimen sequenced in a study of T cells in Graves' hyperthyroidism and ophthalmopathy. TCR beta CDR3 sequences were amplified from RNA transcripts. With the HTBI primer set, the TCR CDR3 went through a first round of RT-PCR. TCRdb reprocessed the multiplex PCR reads with MiXCR, giving one entry per CDR3 protein. The sample gives about 380,000 distinct CDR3 sequences, about 18% of which show up once; about 38% is in the top ten. Sequencing was done on a sample of blood. These receptors all come from a man aged 18-30 years with Graves' ophthalmopathy.

A note on this clonotype: One base away lies a much larger clone, so this may be a sequencing read error. The chain recombines TRBV5-1 with TRBJ1-1; D call uncertain. This CDR3 is 16 amino acids long. Trimming took 4 bases from V and 1 from J, leaving 17 bases between them. Germline V CDR1 and CDR2: SGHRS, YFSETQ. The CDR3: CASSPAGWATNTEAFF. In nucleotides, the CDR3 is TGCGCCAGCAGCCCTGCGGGGTGGGCAACGAACACTGAAGCTTTCTTT.

A few counts support this clonotype. The chain uses TRBV2 and TRBJ1-5; 7 bases agree with TRBD1. The V and J ends lost 8 bases and 6 bases, in that order; junction bases with no gene match: 7. CDR1 and CDR2 (germline): SNHLY, FYNNEI. The CDR3 is 13 amino acids. The CDR3 sequence: CASLGQGGQPQHF. The CDR3 region has the DNA TGTGCCAGCCTAGGGCAGGGGGGTCAGCCCCAGCATTTT.

The chain uses TRBV12-3 or TRBV12-4 and TRBJ1-3, with D possibly being TRBD1 (5 bases). Trimming shortened V by 6 bases and J by 0 bases, and 15 bases separated the two germline ends. CDR3 length equals 16 residues. The CDR3 DNA follows: TGTGCCAGCAGGGGGGGAGGGGCCAACTCTGGAAACACCATATATTTT. It yields the protein CASRGGGANSGNTIYF.

This chain links TRBV12-3 or TRBV12-4 with TRBJ1-3, with D unclear. V gave up 5 bases and J gave up 2 bases, with 10 bases separating them. CDR3 size: 14 residues. CDR3 protein: CASSKAPPGNTIYF. For the CDR3, the DNA is TGTGCCAGCAGTAAGGCCCCGCCTGGAAACACCATATATTTT.

This clonotype showed up many times. The chain combines TRBV9 with TRBJ2-1; 7 nucleotides match TRBD2. Germline V gene data show CDR1 as SGDLS and CDR2 as YYNGEE. The CDR3 is 15 amino acids. V shed 0 bases and J 8 bases; nucleotides not matched to a gene: 8. The CDR3 DNA reads as TGTGCCAGCAGCGTAGTCCCGGGGAGGGGTGATGAGCAGTTCTTC. Translation: CASSVVPGRGDEQFF.

This clonotype appeared a few times. This chain connects TRBV6-4 to TRBJ1-2; D is undetermined. CDR1 is MRHNA and CDR2 is SNTAGT in the germline V gene. Trimming shortened V by 5 bases and J by 7 bases, and 23 bases separated the two germline ends. CDR3 size: 16 residues. CDR3: CASSQIIMMGNVGYTF. CDR3 DNA: TGTGCCAGCAGTCAAATAATTATGATGGGCAACGTTGGCTACACCTTC.

There are many counts of this clonotype. The chain couples TRBV7-8 to TRBJ2-5; 7 nucleotides match TRBD1. The CDR3 runs to 16 residues. Per the germline V gene, CDR1 is SGHVS and CDR2 is FQNEAQ. Trimming at V came to 2 bases and at J to 1 base, leaving 7 bases not matched to a gene. The CDR3 DNA reads TGTGCCAGCAGCTTAACGCGGACAGGACTCCAAGAGACCCAGTACTTC. This sequence encodes CASSLTRTGLQETQYF.

The chain couples TRBV29-1 to TRBJ2-3; D unclear. The V and J ends lost 3 bases and 4 bases respectively, with 17 bases between them. The CDR3 has 15 amino acids. The germline gives CDR1 SQVTM, CDR2 ANQGSEA. DNA for the CDR3: TGCAGCGTTGAGTTCGCACTTTCCCAAGCAGATACGCAGTATTTT. This encodes CSVEFALSQADTQYF.

This clonotype has ten or more counts. This chain joins TRBV5-1 and TRBJ1-5; D gene ambiguous. This CDR3 has 14 residues. The V gene lost 5 bases and the J gene lost 6 bases, with 15 bases spanning the gap. Germline CDR1 is SGHRS and CDR2 is YFSETQ. The DNA of the CDR3 is TGCGCCAGCAGTCCCGACATATCGGGTCAGCCCCAGCATTTT. Its protein is CASSPDISGQPQHF.

This clonotype was detected a few times. The rearrangement joins TRBV27 to TRBJ1-3; D call uncertain. V was shortened by 4 bases and J by 0 bases, with 7 bases between the two germline ends. The CDR3 runs to 14 residues. Germline V gene lookup returns CDR1 MNHEY and CDR2 SMNVEV (reference sequence). For the CDR3, the DNA is TGTGCCAGCAGTTCGTCTAACTCTGGAAACACCATATATTTT. Its protein product is CASSSSNSGNTIYF.

This clonotype appeared a few times. The chain employs TRBV4-1 and TRBJ2-7, with D perhaps TRBD2 (5 bases). CDR3 length: 13 residues. V was pared by 4 bases and J by 3 bases, with 10 bases between. Germline values: CDR1 MGHRA, CDR2 YSYEKL. CDR3 in DNA: TGCGCCAGCAGCCGGGGAGAGGGCTACGAGCAGTACTTC. As protein: CASSRGEGYEQYF.

This clonotype was detected ten times or more. The CDR3 region has the DNA TGTGCCAGCAGCTCCGTTGGGGGTACTAATGAAAAACTGTTTTTT. Translation gives CASSSVGGTNEKLFF. V gene TRBV11-3 combines with J gene TRBJ1-4; maybe TRBD1 (5 bases). Germline V gene data show CDR1 as SGHNT and CDR2 as YENEEA. The V end was cut by 4 bases, the J end by 2 bases, with 11 bases between. The CDR3 has 15 amino acids.

V gene TRBV7-2 combines with J gene TRBJ2-2, with TRBD2 matching 13 bases. From germline, CDR1 is SGHTA and CDR2 FQGNSA. V lost 5 bases to trimming and J lost 3 bases; unmatched junction nucleotides: 9. The CDR3 extends over 18 amino acids. CDR3 loop: CASSRLPGLAGYTGELFF. The CDR3, as DNA: TGTGCCAGCAGCCGATTACCGGGACTAGCGGGGTACACCGGGGAGCTGTTTTTT.

This clonotype was counted many times. The chain joins TRBV14 to TRBJ1-2; D not resolved. Trimming removed 1 base at V and 7 bases at J, with 16 bases between. CDR1 and CDR2 from the germline V gene are SGHDN and FVKESK. CDR3 length equals 15 residues. CDR3: CASSQAWNGDSGYTF. The CDR3 DNA is TGTGCCAGCAGCCAAGCCTGGAACGGTGATTCTGGCTACACCTTC. Full variable domain (outside the CDR3, taken from reference TRBV14 and TRBJ1-2): EAGVTQFPSHSVIEKGQTVTLRCDPISGHDNLYWYRRVMGKEIKFLLHFVKESKQDESGMPNNRFLAERTGGTYSTLKVQPAELEDSGVYFCASSQAWNGDSGYTFGSGTRLTVV.

This clonotype occurred many times. The genes are TRBV2 and TRBJ1-1; tentatively, D is TRBD1 (5 bases). The germline V gene has CDR1 SNHLY and CDR2 FYNNEI. There are 16 residues in the CDR3. V lost 8 bases and J lost 5, with 24 bases in between. The CDR3 DNA follows: TGTGCCAGCTTGGGCTGGGGTAGTGGGGGGTGGACTGAAGCTTTCTTT. The encoded protein is CASLGWGSGGWTEAFF.

This clonotype has only a few counts. The chain employs TRBV10-2 and TRBJ1-1; D perhaps matches TRBD1 (6 bases). V gave up 3 bases and J gave up 5 bases, with 16 bases separating them. Germline loops: CDR1 WSHSY, CDR2 SAAADI. The CDR3 covers 15 residues. The DNA of the CDR3 is TGCGCCAGCAGTGACCGGGGGGCGCGAGGGACTGAAGCTTTCTTT. Its translation is CASSDRGARGTEAFF.

This chain joins TRBV4-1 and TRBJ1-5, with D perhaps TRBD1 (5 bases). The germline gives CDR1 MGHRA, CDR2 YSYEKL. Trimming stripped 1 base from V and 8 bases from J, with 18 bases between. The CDR3 spans 16 residues. CDR3 in amino acids: CASSQGGDLGLEPQHF. The CDR3 bases are TGCGCCAGCAGCCAAGGGGGGGACCTCGGCCTGGAGCCCCAGCATTTT.